This TCR beta chain was captured by sequencing in a study of early T cells in non-severe SARS-CoV-2 infection. Looking at the study overall: Sequencing input comprised bulk RNA from unsorted whole blood; chain pairing was not available.

TCRdb re-analysed the 5' RACE reads in MiXCR, keeping a single row per CDR3 protein. The sample holds roughly 32,000 distinct CDR3 sequences, approximately 7% seen once. The table lists this clonotype with many counts. No antigen is known for it. Whole-study findings and limits: VDJdb matches were skewed toward anti-spike CD8 T cell responses.

This TCR derives from an adult who was a healthcare worker with PCR-confirmed SARS-CoV-2 infection or an uninfected control (not recorded which). Sequenced sample: whole blood.

The CDR3 region has the DNA TGCAGTGCTAAACGACAGGGGTCGAACACTGAAGCTTTCTTT. Encoded protein: CSAKRQGSNTEAFF. The V and J genes are TRBV20-1 and TRBJ1-1; 8 positions match TRBD1. CDR3 size: 14 residues. Germline V gives CDR1 DFQATT, CDR2 SNEGSKA (reference sequence). The ends lost 4 bases at V and 1 base at J; junction bases unmatched: 5.